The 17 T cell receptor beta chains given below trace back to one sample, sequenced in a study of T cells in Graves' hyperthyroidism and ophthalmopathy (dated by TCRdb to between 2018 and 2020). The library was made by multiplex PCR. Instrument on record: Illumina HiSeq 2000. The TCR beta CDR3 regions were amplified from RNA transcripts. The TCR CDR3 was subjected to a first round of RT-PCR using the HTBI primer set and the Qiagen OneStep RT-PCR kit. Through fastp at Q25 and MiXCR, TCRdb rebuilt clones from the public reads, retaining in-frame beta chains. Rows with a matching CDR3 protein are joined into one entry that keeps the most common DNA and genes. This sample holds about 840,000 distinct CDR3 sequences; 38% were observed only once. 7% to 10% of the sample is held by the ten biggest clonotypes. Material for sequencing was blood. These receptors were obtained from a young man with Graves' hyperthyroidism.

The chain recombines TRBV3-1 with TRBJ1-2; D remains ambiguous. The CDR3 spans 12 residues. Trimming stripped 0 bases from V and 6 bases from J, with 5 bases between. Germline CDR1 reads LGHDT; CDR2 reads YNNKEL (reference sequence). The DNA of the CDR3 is TGTGCCAGCAGCCAAGATTTAGATGGCTACACCTTC. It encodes CASSQDLDGYTF.

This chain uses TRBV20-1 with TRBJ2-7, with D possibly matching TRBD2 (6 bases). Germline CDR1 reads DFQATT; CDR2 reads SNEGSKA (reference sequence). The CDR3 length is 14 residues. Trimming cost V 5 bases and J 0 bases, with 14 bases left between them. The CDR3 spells CSAGGGLNSYEQYF. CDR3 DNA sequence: TGCAGTGCTGGAGGCGGACTAAACTCCTACGAGCAGTACTTC.

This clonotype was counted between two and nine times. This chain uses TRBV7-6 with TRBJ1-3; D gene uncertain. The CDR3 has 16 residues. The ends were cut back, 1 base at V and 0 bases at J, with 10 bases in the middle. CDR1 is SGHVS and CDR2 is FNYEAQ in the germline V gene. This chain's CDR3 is CASSLESGISGNTIYF. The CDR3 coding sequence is TGTGCCAGCAGCTTAGAATCCGGGATCTCTGGAAACACCATATATTTT.

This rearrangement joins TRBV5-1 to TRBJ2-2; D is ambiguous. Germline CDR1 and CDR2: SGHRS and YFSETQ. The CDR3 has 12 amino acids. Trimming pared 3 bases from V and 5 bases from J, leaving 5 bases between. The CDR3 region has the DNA TGCGCCAGCAGCTCAAAAACCGGGGAGCTGTTTTTT. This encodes CASSSKTGELFF. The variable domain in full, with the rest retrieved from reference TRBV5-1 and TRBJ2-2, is KAGVTQTPRYLIKTRGQQVTLSCSPISGHRSVSWYQQTPGQGLQFLFEYFSETQRNKGNFPGRFSGRQFSNSRSEMNVSTLELGDSALYLCASSSKTGELFFGEGSRLTVL.

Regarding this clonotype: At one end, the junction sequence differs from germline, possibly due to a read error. CDR3 loop: CSAREANTGELSW. The CDR3 DNA is TGCAGTGCTAGAGAGGCGAACACCGGGGAGCTGTCTTGG. This rearrangement joins TRBV20-1 to TRBJ2-2, with D possibly TRBD2 on 5 matching bases. From germline, CDR1 is DFQATT and CDR2 SNEGSKA (reference sequence). The CDR3 sequence is 13 residues long.

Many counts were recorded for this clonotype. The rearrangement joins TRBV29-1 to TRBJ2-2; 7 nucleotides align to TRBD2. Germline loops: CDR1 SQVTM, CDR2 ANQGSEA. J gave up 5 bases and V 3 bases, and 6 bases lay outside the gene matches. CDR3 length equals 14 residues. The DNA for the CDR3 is TGCAGCGTTGAGTTGTGGGAGGGGACCGGGGAGCTGTTTTTT. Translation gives CSVELWEGTGELFF.

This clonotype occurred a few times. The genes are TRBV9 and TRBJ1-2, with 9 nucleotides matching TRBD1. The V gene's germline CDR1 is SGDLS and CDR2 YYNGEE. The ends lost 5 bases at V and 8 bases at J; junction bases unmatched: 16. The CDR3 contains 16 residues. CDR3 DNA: TGTGCCAGCAGTCCGGGGGGACAGGGAGGAGCACAAGGCTACACCTTC. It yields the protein CASSPGGQGGAQGYTF.

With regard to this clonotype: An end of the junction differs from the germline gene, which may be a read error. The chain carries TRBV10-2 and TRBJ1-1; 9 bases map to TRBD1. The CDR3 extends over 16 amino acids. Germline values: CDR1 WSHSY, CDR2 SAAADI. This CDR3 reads CASSQMPQGADTEAFF. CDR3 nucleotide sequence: TGTGCCAGCAGCCAGATGCCACAGGGGGCGGACACTGAAGCTTTCTTT.

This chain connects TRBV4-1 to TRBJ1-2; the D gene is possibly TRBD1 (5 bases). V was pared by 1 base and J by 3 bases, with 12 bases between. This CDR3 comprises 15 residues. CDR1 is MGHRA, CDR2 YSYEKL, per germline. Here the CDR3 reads CASSQAGDGYYGYTF. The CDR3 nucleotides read TGCGCCAGCAGCCAAGCCGGGGACGGATACTATGGCTACACCTTC.

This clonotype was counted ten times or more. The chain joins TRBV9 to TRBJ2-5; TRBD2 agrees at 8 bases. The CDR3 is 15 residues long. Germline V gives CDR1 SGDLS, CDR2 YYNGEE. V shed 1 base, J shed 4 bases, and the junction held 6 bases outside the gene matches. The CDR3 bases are TGTGCCAGCAGCGTAAGCGGGAGACAAGGAGAGACCCAGTACTTC. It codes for CASSVSGRQGETQYF.

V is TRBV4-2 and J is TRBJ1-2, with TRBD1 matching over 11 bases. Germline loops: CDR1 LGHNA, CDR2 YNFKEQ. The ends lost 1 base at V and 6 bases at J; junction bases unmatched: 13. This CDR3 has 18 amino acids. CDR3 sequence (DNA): TGTGCCAGCAGCCAAGGGAGAGGCACGTGGACAGGGGGCCATGGCTACACCTTC. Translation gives CASSQGRGTWTGGHGYTF.

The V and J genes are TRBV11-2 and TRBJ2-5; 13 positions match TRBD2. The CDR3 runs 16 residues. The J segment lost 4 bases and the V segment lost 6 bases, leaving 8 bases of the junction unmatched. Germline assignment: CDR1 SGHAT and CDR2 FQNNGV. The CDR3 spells CASRLLAGGPSETQYF. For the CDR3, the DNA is TGTGCCAGCAGGTTACTAGCGGGAGGGCCGTCAGAGACCCAGTACTTC.

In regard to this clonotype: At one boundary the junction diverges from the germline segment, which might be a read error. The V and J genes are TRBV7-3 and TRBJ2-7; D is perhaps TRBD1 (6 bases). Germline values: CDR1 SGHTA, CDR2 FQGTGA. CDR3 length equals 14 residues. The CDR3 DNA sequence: TGCGCCAGCAGCCAGTTGGACAGACCCTACGAGCAGTACTTC. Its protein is CASSQLDRPYEQYF. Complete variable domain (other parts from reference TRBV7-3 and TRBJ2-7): GAGVSQTPSNKVTEKGKYVELRCDPISGHTALYWYRQSLGQGPEFLIYFQGTGAADDSGLPNDRFFAVRPEGSVSTLKIQRTERGDSAVYLCASSQLDRPYEQYFGPGTRLTVT.

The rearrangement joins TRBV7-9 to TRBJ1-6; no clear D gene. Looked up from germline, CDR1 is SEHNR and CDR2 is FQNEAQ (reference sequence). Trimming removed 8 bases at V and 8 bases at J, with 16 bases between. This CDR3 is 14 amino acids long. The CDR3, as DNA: TGTGCCAGCTCACCATTTTCGACCGATTCACCCCTCCACTTT. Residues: CASSPFSTDSPLHF.

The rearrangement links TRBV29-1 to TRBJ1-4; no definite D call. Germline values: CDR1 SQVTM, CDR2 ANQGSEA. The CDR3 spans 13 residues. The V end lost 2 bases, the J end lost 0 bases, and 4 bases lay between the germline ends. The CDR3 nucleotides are TGCAGCGTTGAACGGTCAACTAATGAAAAACTGTTTTTT. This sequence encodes CSVERSTNEKLFF.

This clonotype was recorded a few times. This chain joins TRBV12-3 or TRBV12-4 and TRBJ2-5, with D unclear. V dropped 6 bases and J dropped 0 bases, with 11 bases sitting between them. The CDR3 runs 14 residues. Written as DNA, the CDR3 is TGTGCCAGCAGACCTCTGGGGTACCAAGAGACCCAGTACTTC. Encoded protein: CASRPLGYQETQYF.

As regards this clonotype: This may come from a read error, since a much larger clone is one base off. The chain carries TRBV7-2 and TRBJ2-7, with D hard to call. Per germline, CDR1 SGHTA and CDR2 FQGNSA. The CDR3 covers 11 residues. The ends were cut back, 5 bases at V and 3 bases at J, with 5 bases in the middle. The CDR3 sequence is CASSTLYEQYF. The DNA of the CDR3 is TGTGCCAGCAGCACCCTCTACGAGCAGTACTTC.